The clone carrying this T cell receptor (beta chain) showed up just once. The antigen is undetermined. Indicated time point: week 11, during vaccination. The study gave 300 ug of mutant IDH1 20-mer peptide per vaccine dose, with topical imiquimod. These data originate in a study of a mutant IDH1 vaccine in newly diagnosed glioma. Study-wide context: Vaccinations, eight in total, occurred in weeks 1, 3, 5, 7, 11, 15, 19, 23. The initiation of vaccination occurred 4-6 weeks after radiotherapy alone, or with temozolomide cycles. There were roughly 60% males and roughly 38% females among treated patients, whose mean age was roughly 40 years.

The germline CDR1 and CDR2 sequences are SGHTA and FQGNSA. This CDR3 comprises 16 residues. The J segment lost 2 bases and the V segment lost 0 bases, leaving 5 bases of the junction unmatched. Here immunoSEQ multiplex PCR was the method, and the copy in TCRdb shows in-frame clones only, minus some. This table has around 60,000 clones, approximately 84% appearing once. Study outcomes and limitations: Apparently, pseudoprogression bore no relation to changes among the top peripheral T cell clonotypes.

The sequence derives from a woman aged 45-59 years with glioma. The chain employs TRBV7-2 and TRBJ2-3; TRBD2 agrees at 7 bases. Material: PBMCs, obtained from a glioma patient whose treatment included an IDH1 peptide vaccine. The CDR3 loop reads CASSLALSGNTDTQYF. The CDR3 DNA reads as TGTGCCAGCAGCTTAGCGCTCAGCGGGAACACAGATACGCAGTATTTT.